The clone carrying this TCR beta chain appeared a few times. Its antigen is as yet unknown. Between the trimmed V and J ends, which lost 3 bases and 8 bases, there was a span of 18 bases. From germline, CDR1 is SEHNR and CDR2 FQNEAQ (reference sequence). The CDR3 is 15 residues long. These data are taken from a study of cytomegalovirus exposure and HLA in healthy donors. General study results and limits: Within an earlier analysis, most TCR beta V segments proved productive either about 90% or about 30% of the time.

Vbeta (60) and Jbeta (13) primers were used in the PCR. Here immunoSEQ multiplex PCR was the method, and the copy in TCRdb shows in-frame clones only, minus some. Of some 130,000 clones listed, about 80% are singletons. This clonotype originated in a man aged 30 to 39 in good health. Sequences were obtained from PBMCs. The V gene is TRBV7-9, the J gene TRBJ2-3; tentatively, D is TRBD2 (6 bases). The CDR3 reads CASSLYGGEGSTQYF. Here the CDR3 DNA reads TGTGCCAGCAGCTTGTACGGGGGAGAGGGTTCTACGCAGTATTTT. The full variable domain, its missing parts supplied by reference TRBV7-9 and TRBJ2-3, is DTGVSQNPRHKITKRGQNVTFRCDPISEHNRLYWYRQTLGQGPEFLTYFQNEAQLEKSRLLSDRFSAERPKGSFSTLEIQRTEQGDSAMYLCASSLYGGEGSTQYFGPGTRLTVL.